This T cell receptor beta chain stems from a study of OX40 agonist ivuxolimab in advanced cancers. Study in general: Ivuxolimab, which patients received intravenously every 2 weeks, was dosed at 0.01 to 10 mg/kg. Study findings and constraints: CD8+ T cells (on average) carried more expanded clones than CD4+ T cells. Some nonresponders also had low normalized T-cell clonal expansion.

This clone was seen more than once but under ten times. Its antigen is as yet unknown. Measured with immunoSEQ multiplex PCR; TCRdb has only the in-frame clones, and not every one. The sample consists of over 30,000 clones, around 82% of them appearing once. The specimen was CD4+ or CD8+ T cells sorted from blood, collected in a trial of the OX40 agonist ivuxolimab. The clonotype originates from an adult with an advanced solid tumor such as melanoma, head and neck, liver or kidney cancer.

CDR3: CSAEAGGISHGYTF. The CDR3 bases are TGCAGCGCCGAAGCAGGGGGCATTTCCCATGGCTACACCTTC. The chain is built from TRBV29-1 and TRBJ1-2, with 8 bases that match TRBD1. This CDR3 is 14 amino acids long. With V trimmed by 7 bases and J by 6 bases, 13 bases remained unmatched. Germline V CDR1 and CDR2: SQVTM, ANQGSEA.